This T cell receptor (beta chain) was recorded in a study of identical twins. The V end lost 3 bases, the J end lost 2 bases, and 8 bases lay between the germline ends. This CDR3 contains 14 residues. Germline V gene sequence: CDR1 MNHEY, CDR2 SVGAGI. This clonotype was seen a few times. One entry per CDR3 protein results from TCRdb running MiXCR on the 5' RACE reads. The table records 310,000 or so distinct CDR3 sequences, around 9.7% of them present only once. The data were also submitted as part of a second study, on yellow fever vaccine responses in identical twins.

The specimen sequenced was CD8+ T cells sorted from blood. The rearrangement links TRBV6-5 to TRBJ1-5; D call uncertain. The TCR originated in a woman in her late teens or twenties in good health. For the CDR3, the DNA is TGTGCCAGCAGTTATAGGCAGGGCAATCAGCCCCAGCATTTT. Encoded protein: CASSYRQGNQPQHF.